The 31 T cell receptor beta chains presented below share a single source sample, sequenced in a study of blood T cell repertoires in COVID-19. Assay used: immunoSEQ multiplex PCR; TCRdb lists only in-frame clones, some missing. The table has roughly 300,000 clones, more than 80% seen once. The sample was PBMCs or T cells enriched from blood (not recorded which). Receptors originate from a woman aged 30 to 39 who had recovered from COVID-19.

This clone was seen only once. The V and J genes are TRBV6-5 and TRBJ2-7; a weak D match, TRBD2 (6 bases). The CDR3 contains 12 residues. Trimming left V 6 bases short and J 1 base short, with 7 bases between. Germline-derived CDR1 and CDR2 are MNHEY and SVGAGI. Written as DNA, the CDR3 is TGTGCCAGCAGGGGGAGGTCCTACGAGCAGTACTTC. Translating gives CASRGRSYEQYF.

The chain couples TRBV15 to TRBJ2-7; TRBD2 aligns across 15 bases. Germline CDR1 reads LNHNV; CDR2 reads YYDKDF (reference sequence). Trimming removed 8 bases from V and 7 bases from J; junction bases left unmatched: 15. This CDR3 is 17 amino acids long. The CDR3 nucleotides are TGTGCCACCGGACTCCGCGGGACTAGCGGGAGGAGTGGTGAGCAGTACTTC. Translation gives CATGLRGTSGRSGEQYF.

The rearrangement links TRBV18 to TRBJ2-3, with D possibly matching TRBD1 (6 bases). V lost 2 bases and J lost 6, with 18 bases in between. The V gene's germline CDR1 is KGHSH and CDR2 LQKENI. The CDR3 length is 16 residues. The DNA of the CDR3 is TGTGCCAGCTCACCATTTGAGGCCCAGGGGAAGGATACGCAGTATTTT. Translated, it gives CASSPFEAQGKDTQYF.

DNA for the CDR3: TGTGCCTGGAGGGGCGGGCGGACACAGGGGTTTAACACCGGGGAGCTGTTTTTT. Amino acids: CAWRGGRTQGFNTGELFF. This chain uses TRBV30 with TRBJ2-2; 7 bases map to TRBD1. V lost 3 bases and J lost 2; bases outside the gene matches: 15. This CDR3 region has 18 residues. Germline CDR1 reads GTSNPN; CDR2 reads SVGIG (reference sequence).

The J gene is TRBJ1-1, the V gene TRBV6-5; tentatively, D is TRBD1 (6 bases). CDR3 size: 14 residues. The germline gives CDR1 MNHEY, CDR2 SVGAGI. Trimming shortened V by 7 bases and J by 5 bases, and 17 bases separated the two germline ends. The CDR3 protein is CASTPNEGGTEAFF. The CDR3 DNA reads TGTGCCAGCACCCCAAACGAGGGGGGGACTGAAGCTTTCTTT.

The chain links TRBV21-1 to TRBJ1-5; the listed D gene, TRBD1, was not tested against the DNA. TRBV21-1 is marked as a pseudogene. CDR3 length: 20 residues. The DNA of the CDR3 is TGTGCCAGCAGCAAAGACTTTGGGGGAACGTGGACAGGCCTAAATCAGCCCCAGCATTTT. Translation gives CASSKDFGGTWTGLNQPQHF.

The gene calls are TRBV7-2 and TRBJ1-3, with D hard to call. CDR1 is SGHTA and CDR2 is FQGNSA in the germline V gene. Deletions cut 1 base from V and 0 bases from J, with 10 bases between. The CDR3 is 16 amino acids. The CDR3 spells CASSLVIGFSGNTIYF. The CDR3 coding sequence is TGTGCCAGCAGCTTAGTTATCGGGTTCTCTGGAAACACCATATATTTT.

CDR3 amino acids: CSILTGTFVDEQYF. As DNA, the CDR3 is TGCAGCATACTGACGGGGACTTTCGTCGACGAGCAGTACTTC. This sequence joins TRBV29-1 and TRBJ2-7, with D perhaps matching TRBD2 (6 bases). V lost 8 bases and J lost 5, with 22 bases in between. The CDR3 has 14 residues. Germline V CDR1 and CDR2: SQVTM, ANQGSEA.

This clone was counted between two and nine times. This chain connects TRBV10-3 to TRBJ1-1, with D uncertain. The CDR3 contains 13 residues. Germline V gene sequence: CDR1 ENHRY, CDR2 SYGVKD. V lost 6 bases, J lost 3 bases, and 11 bases lay in between. As DNA, the CDR3 is TGTGCCATCAGCGAGAGGCGGGACACTGAAGCTTTCTTT. Translated: CAISERRDTEAFF.

This clone occurred a few times. This chain links TRBV4-1 with TRBJ2-1, with TRBD1 identical over 8 bases. The V gene's germline CDR1 is MGHRA and CDR2 YSYEKL. CDR3 length: 15 amino acids. The V and J ends lost 0 bases and 10 bases, in that order; junction bases with no gene match: 8. DNA for the CDR3: TGCGCCAGCAGCCAAGATAGACAGGGGAAGGGAGAGCAGTTCTTC. It translates to CASSQDRQGKGEQFF.

The CDR3 loop is CASSHGQGAGETQYF. The CDR3 DNA is TGTGCCAGCAGTCACGGACAGGGGGCTGGGGAGACCCAGTACTTC. The rearrangement uses TRBV27 and TRBJ2-5; 11 bases align to TRBD1. This CDR3 comprises 15 residues. The junction had 7 bases not matched to a gene; V was cut back by 5 bases and J by 5 bases. The germline V gene has CDR1 MNHEY and CDR2 SMNVEV (reference sequence).

This clone occurred once. V and J are TRBV7-9 and TRBJ1-3; unclear D gene. The CDR3 is 13 residues long. V lost 2 bases to trimming and J lost 7 bases, with 9 bases between them. From germline, CDR1 is SEHNR and CDR2 FQNEAQ (reference sequence). The CDR3 DNA is TGTGCCAGCAGCTTACCCCAGCGCAACACCATATATTTT. Amino acids: CASSLPQRNTIYF.

This chain links TRBV7-9 with TRBJ1-2; 8 bases are a match to TRBD1. Germline trimming cut 5 bases from V and 8 bases from J; bases unmatched to any gene: 13. Germline CDR1 and CDR2: SEHNR and FQNEAQ (reference sequence). The CDR3 sequence is 15 residues long. CDR3 in amino acids: CASSPVSRTGLGYTF. The CDR3 coding sequence is TGTGCCAGCAGCCCCGTTAGCCGGACAGGGCTCGGCTACACCTTC.

V usage is TRBV27 and J usage is TRBJ1-6; TRBD1 might be the D (5 bases). Trimming pared 4 bases from V and 6 bases from J, leaving 13 bases between. The CDR3 runs 15 residues. Per germline, CDR1 MNHEY and CDR2 SMNVEV (reference sequence). CDR3 in amino acids: CASSSPDRVNSPLHF. CDR3 DNA sequence: TGTGCCAGCAGTTCACCAGACAGAGTTAATTCACCCCTCCACTTT.

V is TRBV27 and J is TRBJ1-4, with 11 bases lining up with TRBD1. This CDR3 has 15 residues. CDR1 is MNHEY and CDR2 is SMNVEV in the germline V gene (reference sequence). The junction had 7 bases not matched to a gene; V was cut back by 5 bases and J by 8 bases. CDR3 loop: CASSLTWTGGEKLFF. In nucleotides, the CDR3 is TGTGCCAGCAGTCTTACCTGGACAGGGGGCGAAAAACTGTTTTTT.

The J gene is TRBJ1-2, the V gene TRBV6-5, with D maybe TRBD1 (6 bases). The germline V gene encodes CDR1 MNHEY and CDR2 SVGAGI. V lost 3 bases, J lost 4 bases, and 12 bases lay in between. There are 14 residues in the CDR3. The CDR3 protein is CASSYASGAYGYTF. The CDR3 nucleotides are TGTGCCAGCAGTTATGCCTCAGGGGCCTATGGCTACACCTTC.

The chain links TRBV13 to TRBJ2-5, with D tentatively TRBD1 (6 bases). The germline CDR1 and CDR2 sequences are PRHDT and FYEKMQ (reference sequence). The V and J ends lost 5 bases and 3 bases respectively, with 13 bases between them. The CDR3 covers 14 residues. CDR3 residues: CASSVRGLEETQYF. The DNA for the CDR3 is TGTGCCAGCAGCGTCAGGGGTTTGGAAGAGACCCAGTACTTC. The complete variable domain, with remaining parts taken from reference TRBV13 and TRBJ2-5, reads AAGVIQSPRHLIKEKRETATLKCYPIPRHDTVYWYQQGPGQDPQFLISFYEKMQSDKGSIPDRFSAQQFSDYHSELNMSSLELGDSALYFCASSVRGLEETQYFGPGTRLLVL.

The chain joins TRBV7-3 to TRBJ2-1, with 11 bases fitting TRBD2. V dropped 4 bases and J dropped 5; count of bases not matched to a gene: 7. The germline V gene encodes CDR1 SGHTA and CDR2 FQGTGA. The CDR3 contains 16 residues. In DNA, the CDR3 is TGTGCCAGCAGCTCCCCGGGACTAGCGGTTCACAATGAGCAGTTCTTC. Translating gives CASSSPGLAVHNEQFF.

J is TRBJ2-1 and V is TRBV11-1; D may be TRBD2 (5 bases). Germline V gene sequence: CDR1 SGHAT, CDR2 FQDESV (reference sequence). The CDR3 is made up of 16 amino acids. V gave up 5 bases and J gave up 1 base, with 15 bases separating them. The CDR3 sequence: CASSDQLVGSYNEQFF. The CDR3 coding sequence is TGTGCCAGCAGCGATCAACTAGTTGGGTCCTACAATGAGCAGTTCTTC.

The V gene is TRBV27, the J gene TRBJ2-1, with a tentative D call TRBD2 (7 bases). The ends were cut back, 0 bases at V and 2 bases at J, with 14 bases in the middle. The CDR3 has 17 amino acids. Germline V lookup: CDR1 MNHEY, CDR2 SMNVEV (reference sequence). The CDR3 region is CASSLSGAGVPYNEQFF. As DNA, the CDR3 is TGTGCCAGCAGTTTATCGGGGGCGGGAGTCCCCTACAATGAGCAGTTCTTC.

The chain joins TRBV27 to TRBJ2-1, with D possibly TRBD2 on 6 matching bases. V was shortened by 4 bases and J by 4 bases, with 14 bases between the two germline ends. The CDR3 covers 15 residues. Germline assignment: CDR1 MNHEY and CDR2 SMNVEV (reference sequence). CDR3 DNA sequence: TGTGCCAGCAGTTCCCTCGGGAGTGGGTACAATGAGCAGTTCTTC. It specifies CASSSLGSGYNEQFF.

This sequence joins TRBV27 and TRBJ1-1, with TRBD1 matching over 10 bases. The V segment lost 2 bases and the J segment 3 bases; nucleotides outside the gene matches: 6. The germline CDR1 and CDR2 sequences are MNHEY and SMNVEV (reference sequence). The CDR3 loop spans 16 amino acids. The CDR3 DNA follows: TGTGCCAGCAGTTTAGCGACAGGGGGCACGTACACTGAAGCTTTCTTT. Encoded protein: CASSLATGGTYTEAFF.

The V call is TRBV20-1, the J call TRBJ1-2, with D uncertain. V dropped 0 bases and J dropped 8 bases, with 7 bases sitting between them. The CDR3 is 11 amino acids. Germline lookup yields CDR1 DFQATT and CDR2 SNEGSKA (reference sequence). CDR3 residues: CSARDGGGYTF. CDR3 DNA sequence: TGCAGTGCTAGAGATGGCGGCGGCTACACCTTC.

V gene TRBV25-1 combines with J gene TRBJ2-7; 9 bases match TRBD2. The germline gives CDR1 MGHDK, CDR2 SYGVNS. The V gene end was trimmed by 3 bases and the J gene end by 2 bases; junction bases not matched to a gene: 2. This CDR3 spans 14 amino acids. CDR3 bases: TGTGCCAGCAGTGATTTAGCGGGAGCCTACGAGCAGTACTTC. Its protein product is CASSDLAGAYEQYF.

The chain links TRBV7-9 to TRBJ1-2, with TRBD1 matching 7 bases. From germline, CDR1 is SEHNR and CDR2 FQNEAQ (reference sequence). The CDR3 runs to 14 residues. Germline trimming cut 5 bases from V and 6 bases from J; bases unmatched to any gene: 9. The CDR3 DNA sequence: TGTGCCAGCAGCACGCGGACAGGAGATAATGGCTACACCTTC. Translated, it gives CASSTRTGDNGYTF.

The CDR3 bases are TGTGCCAGCAGTTCCCTACTGCGAGGTCAGTACTTC. Protein sequence: CASSSLLRGQYF. The chain joins TRBV28 to TRBJ2-4; no reliable D call. The CDR3 is 12 amino acids. Trimming took off 4 bases at V and 12 bases at J, with 13 bases between the two ends. Germline CDR1 MDHEN, CDR2 SYDVKM. Complete variable domain (other parts from reference TRBV28 and TRBJ2-4): DVKVTQSSRYLVKRTGEKVFLECVQDMDHENMFWYRQDPGLGLRLIYFSYDVKMKEKGDIPEGYSVSREKKERFSLILESASTNQTSMYLCASSSLLRGQYFGAGTRLSVL.

The chain joins TRBV7-2 to TRBJ1-4; 7 positions agree with TRBD1. V lost 4 bases and J lost 10; bases outside the gene matches: 6. CDR3 length: 13 residues. In germline, CDR1 is SGHTA, CDR2 FQGNSA. CDR3 amino acids: CASSSSGTAKLFF. The CDR3, as DNA: TGTGCCAGCAGCTCTAGTGGGACAGCAAAACTGTTTTTT.

This clone occurred many times. The CDR3 loop is CATSSLRGGSGNTIYF. Written as DNA, the CDR3 is TGTGCCACCAGCAGTCTCAGAGGGGGCTCTGGAAACACCATATATTTT. The chain couples TRBV15 to TRBJ1-3, with D tentatively TRBD1 (6 bases). The CDR3 loop spans 16 amino acids. V gave up 3 bases and J gave up 0 bases, with 12 bases separating them. The germline V gene has CDR1 LNHNV and CDR2 YYDKDF (reference sequence).

The chain recombines TRBV5-4 with TRBJ2-2; TRBD2 aligns across 7 bases. Trimming took 6 bases from V and 4 from J; bases not matched to a gene: 6. CDR3 length: 14 residues. The V gene's germline CDR1 is SGHNT and CDR2 YYREEE (reference sequence). The CDR3 nucleotides are TGTGCCAGCACTCCCAGCGGGGTCACCGGGGAGCTGTTTTTT. Protein: CASTPSGVTGELFF.

J is TRBJ2-5 and V is TRBV12-3 or TRBV12-4, with D perhaps matching TRBD2 (5 bases). CDR3 size: 11 residues. V lost 8 bases to trimming and J lost 5 bases, with 9 bases between them. The CDR3 region has the DNA TGTGCCAGCTCCCGAGGGGAGACCCAGTACTTC. This encodes CASSRGETQYF.

The V gene is TRBV29-1, the J gene TRBJ2-1, with D possibly TRBD2 on 6 matching bases. V shed 3 bases and J shed 3 bases, with 12 bases lying between them. The germline V gene encodes CDR1 SQVTM and CDR2 ANQGSEA. CDR3 size: 14 residues. CDR3 nucleotides: TGCAGCGTTGAGGGTAGCGGACGCTACAATGAGCAGTTCTTC. Residues: CSVEGSGRYNEQFF.